The next 20 T cell receptor beta chains were all read from a single sample in a study of regulatory T cells in long-lasting Graves disease. Construction of the TCR beta libraries employed iRepertoire HTBI primers in conjunction with Arm-PCR of CDR3 regions. TCRdb independently ran MiXCR on the multiplex PCR reads; one entry per CDR3 protein. This sample carries 350,000 to 500,000 distinct CDR3 sequences, about 15% of them seen once, and the ten largest clones take roughly 23%. As to time point: newly diagnosed GD, antithyroid drugs for less than 3 months. After RNA was extracted from PBMCs, the TCR library was made from it. These same data were also listed under a study on T cells in Graves' hyperthyroidism and ophthalmopathy.

The material sequenced was peripheral blood mononuclear cells (PBMCs), taken at new diagnosis, from a patient treated with antithyroid drugs. These receptors came from a woman under 30 with Graves disease.

There are a few counts of this clonotype. This sequence joins TRBV28 and TRBJ2-1, with D unclear. The V gene's germline CDR1 is MDHEN and CDR2 SYDVKM. Trimming stripped 8 bases from V and 6 bases from J, with 8 bases between. CDR3 length: 11 residues. The CDR3 DNA follows: TGTGCCAGCGGCATAGCCAATGAGCAGTTCTTC. Its translation is CASGIANEQFF.

The sample holds many counts of this clonotype. V gene TRBV12-3 or TRBV12-4 combines with J gene TRBJ2-3, with a possible D match to TRBD1 (5 bases). The V and J ends lost 5 bases and 5 bases respectively, with 14 bases between them. The CDR3 extends over 14 amino acids. Here the CDR3 DNA reads TGTGCCAGCAGTCCCCGGCAGGGTCGAGATACGCAGTATTTT. It yields the protein CASSPRQGRDTQYF.

The genes are TRBV27 and TRBJ1-1; weak D call: TRBD1 (6 bases). Germline loops: CDR1 MNHEY, CDR2 SMNVEV (reference sequence). This CDR3 is 13 amino acids long. V was shortened by 5 bases and J by 6 bases, with 13 bases between the two germline ends. This CDR3 reads CASSKRGDPEAFF. DNA of the CDR3: TGTGCCAGCAGTAAAAGGGGGGACCCTGAAGCTTTCTTT.

This clonotype was counted many times. A read error may produce the germline difference seen at one junction end. The V call is TRBV27, the J call TRBJ1-1; D is unclear. CDR3 length: 12 residues. Germline V gives CDR1 MNHEY, CDR2 SMNVEV (reference sequence). This CDR3 reads CTSKREDTEAFF. As DNA, the CDR3 is TGTACCAGCAAACGGGAGGATACTGAAGCTTTCTTT.

As DNA, the CDR3 is TGTGCCAGCAGCCATAAGGGGGCAGATACGCAGTATTTT. It is translated as CASSHKGADTQYF. The rearrangement links TRBV7-3 to TRBJ2-3; perhaps TRBD1 as D (6 bases). This CDR3 spans 13 amino acids. Germline-derived CDR1 and CDR2 are SGHTA and FQGTGA. V dropped 5 bases and J dropped 4 bases, with 10 bases sitting between them.

This clonotype has at least ten counts. The V gene is TRBV20-1, the J gene TRBJ2-7, with a weak D call TRBD2 (6 bases). This CDR3 region has 13 residues. Deletions cut 3 bases from V and 6 bases from J, with 15 bases between. Per the germline V gene, CDR1 is DFQATT and CDR2 is SNEGSKA (reference sequence). The chain's CDR3 is CSASARIGGEQYF. As DNA, the CDR3 is TGCAGTGCTAGCGCCAGGATCGGGGGCGAGCAGTACTTC.

V is TRBV12-3 or TRBV12-4 and J is TRBJ1-4; TRBD1 might be the D (5 bases). Deletions cut 5 bases from V and 5 bases from J, with 12 bases between. This CDR3 has 14 amino acids. CDR3 nucleotides: TGTGCCAGCAGTCCAATGACAGCGAATGAAAAACTGTTTTTT. Its protein is CASSPMTANEKLFF.

This clonotype has a count of ten or more. The chain combines TRBV11-2 with TRBJ2-1, with 7 bases matching TRBD1. CDR3 size: 15 residues. The ends lost 5 bases at V and 7 bases at J; junction bases unmatched: 11. The V gene's germline CDR1 is SGHAT and CDR2 FQNNGV. Here the CDR3 reads CASSEGQSGRNEQFF. The CDR3 region has the DNA TGTGCCAGCAGCGAGGGACAGAGCGGCAGGAATGAGCAGTTCTTC.

This clonotype has only a few counts. The genes are TRBV20-1 and TRBJ2-7, with TRBD2 matching 14 bases. J gave up 2 bases and V 8 bases, and 5 bases lay outside the gene matches. The CDR3 sequence is 14 residues long. CDR1 and CDR2 from the germline V gene are DFQATT and SNEGSKA (reference sequence). CDR3 sequence reads: CSPRLAGGPYEQYF. As DNA, the CDR3 is TGCAGTCCCCGACTAGCGGGAGGGCCCTACGAGCAGTACTTC.

This chain connects TRBV2 to TRBJ1-5; D is unclear. This CDR3 comprises 12 residues. The V and J ends lost 3 bases and 4 bases respectively, with 4 bases between them. The V gene's germline CDR1 is SNHLY and CDR2 FYNNEI. CDR3 DNA sequence: TGTGCCAGCAGTGACCTAAATCAGCCCCAGCATTTT. Translating gives CASSDLNQPQHF.

This clonotype was recorded at least ten times. J is TRBJ2-1 and V is TRBV7-9, with a possible D match to TRBD2 (6 bases). V shed 5 bases and J shed 7 bases, with 9 bases lying between them. This CDR3 spans 12 amino acids. CDR1 is SEHNR, CDR2 FQNEAQ, per germline (reference sequence). CDR3 protein: CASSRLENEQFF. Here the CDR3 DNA reads TGTGCCAGCAGCCGACTAGAGAATGAGCAGTTCTTC.

The chain employs TRBV18 and TRBJ2-3; possible D gene TRBD2, 6 bases. V lost 3 bases to trimming and J lost 3 bases, with 13 bases between them. Germline V gene lookup returns CDR1 KGHSH and CDR2 LQKENI. The CDR3 has 15 amino acids. In DNA, the CDR3 is TGTGCCAGCTCACCTGTGGGCGGAGGGACAGATACGCAGTATTTT. This gives the protein CASSPVGGGTDTQYF.

This clonotype occurred many times. The chain employs TRBV28 and TRBJ2-7; D uncertain. Per germline, CDR1 MDHEN and CDR2 SYDVKM. Trimming stripped 3 bases from V and 0 bases from J, with 9 bases between. This CDR3 region has 14 residues. The CDR3 sequence is CASSFFDISYEQYF. CDR3 nucleotide sequence: TGTGCCAGCAGTTTTTTTGACATCTCCTACGAGCAGTACTTC. Using reference TRBV28 and TRBJ2-7 for the parts outside the CDR3, the full variable domain is DVKVTQSSRYLVKRTGEKVFLECVQDMDHENMFWYRQDPGLGLRLIYFSYDVKMKEKGDIPEGYSVSREKKERFSLILESASTNQTSMYLCASSFFDISYEQYFGPGTRLTVT.

This clonotype has ten or more counts. V gene TRBV3-1 combines with J gene TRBJ1-4, with unresolved D. The CDR3 sequence is 18 residues long. Germline V lookup: CDR1 LGHDT, CDR2 YNNKEL (reference sequence). Trimming took 1 base from V and 0 from J, leaving 15 bases between them. The CDR3 here is CASSQGPPRSATNEKLFF. In DNA form, the CDR3 reads TGTGCCAGCAGCCAAGGGCCCCCGAGAAGCGCAACTAATGAAAAACTGTTTTTT. The complete variable domain, with remaining parts taken from reference TRBV3-1 and TRBJ1-4, reads DTAVSQTPKYLVTQMGNDKSIKCEQNLGHDTMYWYKQDSKKFLKIMFSYNNKELIINETVPNRFSPKSPDKAHLNLHINSLELGDSAVYFCASSQGPPRSATNEKLFFGSGTQLSVL.

The chain joins TRBV27 to TRBJ1-5; unclear D gene. The V gene's germline CDR1 is MNHEY and CDR2 SMNVEV (reference sequence). With 3 bases removed from V and 3 bases from J, the gap between germline ends came to 6 bases. The CDR3 contains 13 residues. The CDR3 DNA is TGTGCCAGCAGTTTCATTGTCAATCAGCCCCAGCATTTT. Its protein is CASSFIVNQPQHF.

The sample holds a few counts of this clonotype. This chain uses TRBV5-1 with TRBJ1-3, with 8 bases fitting TRBD1. V lost 0 bases to trimming and J lost 9 bases; unmatched junction nucleotides: 11. CDR1 is SGHRS, CDR2 YFSETQ, per germline. This CDR3 has 16 residues. The CDR3 loop reads CASSLERGQAASTIYF. CDR3 nucleotides: TGCGCCAGCAGCTTGGAGAGGGGACAGGCCGCAAGCACCATATATTTT.

The chain carries TRBV7-9 and TRBJ2-3; 10 nucleotides line up with TRBD2. The CDR3 loop spans 16 amino acids. Germline values: CDR1 SEHNR, CDR2 FQNEAQ (reference sequence). V trimming: 1 base; J trimming: 7 bases; junction bases outside the gene matches: 8. The CDR3 DNA reads TGTGCCAGCAGCTTAGTGCTAGCGGGAGCGGCAAATACGCAGTATTTT. As protein: CASSLVLAGAANTQYF.

The J gene is TRBJ1-1, the V gene TRBV19; D is possibly TRBD1 (6 bases). Germline V gives CDR1 LNHDA, CDR2 SQIVND (reference sequence). The CDR3 runs to 14 residues. V was cut by 7 bases and J by 4 bases, with 16 bases left in between. The CDR3 DNA is TGTGCCAGTAAGGGGGTCGTGAGCGGCACTGAAGCTTTCTTT. Translated: CASKGVVSGTEAFF.

This clonotype was counted between two and nine times. V and J are TRBV5-1 and TRBJ2-7, with D tentatively TRBD1 or TRBD2 (5 bases each). This CDR3 comprises 13 residues. The V gene's germline CDR1 is SGHRS and CDR2 YFSETQ. The ends were cut back, 6 bases at V and 6 bases at J, with 16 bases in the middle. The CDR3 region has the DNA TGCGCCAGCACCGAGGGGTCCACCGGCGAGCAGTACTTC. Protein sequence: CASTEGSTGEQYF.

This clonotype was found many times. The chain is built from TRBV6-5 and TRBJ2-1, with 9 bases fitting TRBD2. With 4 bases clipped from V and 0 bases from J, the junction kept 10 bases outside the gene matches. Germline V gene data show CDR1 as MNHEY and CDR2 as SVGAGI. CDR3 length: 18 residues. Written as DNA, the CDR3 is TGTGCCAGCAGTTGGCAGACTAGCGGACTTAGCTCCTACAATGAGCAGTTCTTC. Translation gives CASSWQTSGLSSYNEQFF.